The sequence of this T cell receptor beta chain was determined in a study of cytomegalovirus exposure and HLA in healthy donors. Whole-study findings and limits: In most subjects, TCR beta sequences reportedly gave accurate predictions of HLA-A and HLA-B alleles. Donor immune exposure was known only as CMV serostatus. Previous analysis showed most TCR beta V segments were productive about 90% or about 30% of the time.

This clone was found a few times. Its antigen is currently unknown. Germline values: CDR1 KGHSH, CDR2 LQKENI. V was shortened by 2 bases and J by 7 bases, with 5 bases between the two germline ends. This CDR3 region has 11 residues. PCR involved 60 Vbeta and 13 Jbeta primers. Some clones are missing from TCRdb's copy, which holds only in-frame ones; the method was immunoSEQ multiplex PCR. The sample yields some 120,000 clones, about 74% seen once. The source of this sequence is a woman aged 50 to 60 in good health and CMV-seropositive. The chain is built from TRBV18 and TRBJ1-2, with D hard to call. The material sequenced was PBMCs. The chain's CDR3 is CASSPDSGYTF. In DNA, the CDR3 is TGTGCCAGCTCACCAGACTCTGGCTACACCTTC.